These 12 T cell receptor beta chains came from one sample sequenced in a study of cytomegalovirus exposure and HLA in healthy donors. A multiplex PCR was run with 60 Vbeta primers and 13 Jbeta primers. The assay was immunoSEQ multiplex PCR, and TCRdb's table has in-frame clones only and misses some. The sample holds roughly 100,000 clones, roughly 72% seen once. Sequencing input: PBMCs. Receptors were obtained from a woman younger than 30 in good health and CMV-seropositive.

This clone was detected only once. The rearrangement uses TRBV10-3 and TRBJ2-3, with a tentative D call TRBD1 (6 bases). The V end lost 1 base, the J end lost 1 base, and 6 bases lay between the germline ends. The CDR3 loop spans 14 amino acids. Germline values: CDR1 ENHRY, CDR2 SYGVKD. This CDR3 reads CAISEYRGTDTQYF. CDR3 DNA sequence: TGTGCCATCAGTGAGTACAGGGGCACAGATACGCAGTATTTT.

The CDR3 sequence is CASSLGSRGSYEQYF. The CDR3 region has the DNA TGTGCCAGCAGCTTGGGGTCTAGGGGGTCCTACGAGCAGTACTTC. The chain employs TRBV5-4 and TRBJ2-7; possibly TRBD1 for D (6 bases). Trimming pared 0 bases from V and 1 base from J, leaving 11 bases between. CDR3 length: 15 amino acids. Per the germline V gene, CDR1 is SGHNT and CDR2 is YYREEE (reference sequence).

This clone was counted only a few times. The chain couples TRBV5-6 to TRBJ1-4; TRBD1 matches 9 bases. V lost 0 bases, J lost 8 bases, and 5 bases stayed unmatched. Germline CDR1 is SGHDT and CDR2 is YYEEEE. CDR3 length: 15 amino acids. CDR3 amino acids: CASSLGGQGLEKLFF. In DNA form, the CDR3 reads TGTGCCAGCAGCTTGGGGGGACAGGGCCTAGAAAAACTGTTTTTT.

This clone was counted only a few times. The chain uses TRBV29-1 and TRBJ2-3, with 10 nucleotides matching TRBD1. The CDR3 spans 15 residues. Germline assignment: CDR1 SQVTM and CDR2 ANQGSEA. Trimming removed 4 bases from V and 3 bases from J; junction bases left unmatched: 7. CDR3 in amino acids: CSVVSWDRGTDTQYF. The CDR3 bases are TGCAGCGTTGTAAGCTGGGACAGGGGAACAGATACGCAGTATTTT.

This clone turned up a few times. The chain joins TRBV13 to TRBJ2-7, with a possible D match to TRBD1 (6 bases). CDR1 and CDR2 from the germline V gene are PRHDT and FYEKMQ (reference sequence). The CDR3 is 14 amino acids. Between the trimmed V and J ends, which lost 5 bases and 6 bases, there was a span of 17 bases. In DNA, the CDR3 is TGTGCCAGCAGCGAGGGGGTCCGTCGATCCGAGCAGTACTTC. Translating it yields CASSEGVRRSEQYF.

The rearrangement links TRBV10-3 to TRBJ1-2; D is uncertain. Trimming shortened V by 6 bases and J by 0 bases, and 11 bases separated the two germline ends. The CDR3 is 14 amino acids. CDR1 and CDR2 (germline): ENHRY, SYGVKD. DNA for the CDR3: TGTGCCATCAGCTCCGGACTTACTAACTATGGCTACACCTTC. The encoded protein is CAISSGLTNYGYTF.

The chain recombines TRBV7-2 with TRBJ2-2; 9 bases are a match to TRBD1. After removal of 5 bases from V and 7 bases from J, the junction contained 8 bases not matched to a gene. The CDR3 length is 15 residues. Per the germline V gene, CDR1 is SGHTA and CDR2 is FQGNSA. The chain's CDR3 is CASSGPQGAGGELFF. The CDR3 bases are TGTGCCAGCAGCGGCCCACAGGGGGCAGGCGGGGAGCTGTTTTTT.

The chain recombines TRBV2 with TRBJ2-5, with TRBD2 matching over 9 bases. CDR1 and CDR2 from the germline V gene are SNHLY and FYNNEI. Germline trimming cut 6 bases from V and 9 bases from J; bases unmatched to any gene: 11. The CDR3 has 14 amino acids. The CDR3 here is CASSPGLAGLAQYF. CDR3 coding DNA: TGTGCCAGCAGCCCGGGACTAGCCGGGTTGGCCCAGTACTTC.

The gene calls are TRBV5-1 and TRBJ2-3; 14 bases match TRBD2. CDR3 length equals 15 residues. Germline loops: CDR1 SGHRS, CDR2 YFSETQ. V trimming: 4 bases; J trimming: 4 bases; junction bases outside the gene matches: 2. CDR3 DNA: TGCGCCAGCAGCCCGGGACTAGCGGGAGCAGATACGCAGTATTTT. Residues: CASSPGLAGADTQYF.

This clone was observed a few times. The rearrangement links TRBV6-1 to TRBJ1-1; 11 nucleotides align to TRBD1. The ends lost 2 bases at V and 4 bases at J; junction bases unmatched: 9. Looked up from germline, CDR1 is MNHNS and CDR2 is SASEGT. This CDR3 has 17 amino acids. CDR3 amino acids: CASSEYLPGTGGTEAFF. DNA for the CDR3: TGTGCCAGCAGTGAATACCTCCCCGGGACAGGGGGCACTGAAGCTTTCTTT.

The chain is built from TRBV27 and TRBJ2-7; TRBD1 is a possible D gene (5 bases). The CDR3 length is 11 residues. Trimming took 6 bases from V and 3 from J, leaving 6 bases between them. Germline values: CDR1 MNHEY, CDR2 SMNVEV (reference sequence). The chain's CDR3 is CASRDNYEQYF. The CDR3, as DNA: TGTGCCAGCAGGGACAACTACGAGCAGTACTTC.

The chain couples TRBV19 to TRBJ2-7; TRBD1 is a possible D gene (6 bases). The CDR3 is made up of 13 amino acids. V was pared by 10 bases and J by 2 bases, with 15 bases between. Germline V lookup: CDR1 LNHDA, CDR2 SQIVND (reference sequence). The CDR3 nucleotides read TGTGCCACTAGGGGACATTCCCCCTACGAGCAGTACTTC. Translating it yields CATRGHSPYEQYF.